This TCR beta chain was documented in a study of PD-1 blockade in classical Hodgkin lymphoma. Study outcomes and limitations: Prior therapy or disease activity may underlie the repertoire differences, whose causes remain undefined.

Germline V gives CDR1 MNHNY, CDR2 SVGAGI (reference sequence). Trimming left V 11 bases short and J 6 bases short, with 14 bases between. The length of the CDR3 is 11 residues. Every patient had relapsed following autologous stem cell transplantation, and cohorts differed in brentuximab vedotin exposure. Measured with immunoSEQ multiplex PCR; TCRdb has only the in-frame clones, and not every one. The table lists 57,000 or so clones, around 88% of them singletons. Comment on this clone: Its antigen is not identified.

V is TRBV6-6 and J is TRBJ2-7; tentatively, D is TRBD2 (7 bases). Here the sequenced sample was peripheral blood mononuclear cells (PBMCs), taken at baseline. This receptor was identified in a human donor with classical Hodgkin lymphoma. The CDR3 bases are TGTGCCGCGGGGCGGGGGCTCGAGCAGTACTTC. This encodes CAAGRGLEQYF.